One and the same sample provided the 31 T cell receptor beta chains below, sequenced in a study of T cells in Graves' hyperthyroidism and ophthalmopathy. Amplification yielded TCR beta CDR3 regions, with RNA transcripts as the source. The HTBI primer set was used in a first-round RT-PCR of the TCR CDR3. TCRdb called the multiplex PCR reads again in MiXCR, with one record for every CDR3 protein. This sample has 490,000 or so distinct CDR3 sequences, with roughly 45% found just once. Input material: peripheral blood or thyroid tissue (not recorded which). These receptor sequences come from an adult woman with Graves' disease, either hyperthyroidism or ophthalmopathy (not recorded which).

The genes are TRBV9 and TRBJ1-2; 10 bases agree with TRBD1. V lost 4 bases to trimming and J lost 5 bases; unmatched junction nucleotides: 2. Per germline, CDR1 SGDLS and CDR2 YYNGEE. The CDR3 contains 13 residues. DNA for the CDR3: TGTGCCAGCAGCCAGGACAGGGGGTATGGCTACACCTTC. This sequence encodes CASSQDRGYGYTF. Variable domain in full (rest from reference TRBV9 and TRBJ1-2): DSGVTQTPKHLITATGQRVTLRCSPRSGDLSVYWYQQSLDQGLQFLIQYYNGEERAKGNILERFSAQQFPDLHSELNLSSLELGDSALYFCASSQDRGYGYTFGSGTRLTVV.

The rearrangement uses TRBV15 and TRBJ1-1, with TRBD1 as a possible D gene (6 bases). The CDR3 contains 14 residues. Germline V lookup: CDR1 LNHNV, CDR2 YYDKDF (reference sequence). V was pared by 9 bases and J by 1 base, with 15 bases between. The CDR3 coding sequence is TGTGCCACAACAGGGTATCGGTCGAACACTGAAGCTTTCTTT. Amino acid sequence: CATTGYRSNTEAFF.

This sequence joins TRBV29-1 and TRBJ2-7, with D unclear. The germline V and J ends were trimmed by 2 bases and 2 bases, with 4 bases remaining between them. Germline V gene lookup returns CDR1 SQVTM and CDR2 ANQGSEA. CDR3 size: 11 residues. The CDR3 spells CSVESPYEQYF. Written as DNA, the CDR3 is TGCAGCGTTGAATCTCCCTACGAGCAGTACTTC.

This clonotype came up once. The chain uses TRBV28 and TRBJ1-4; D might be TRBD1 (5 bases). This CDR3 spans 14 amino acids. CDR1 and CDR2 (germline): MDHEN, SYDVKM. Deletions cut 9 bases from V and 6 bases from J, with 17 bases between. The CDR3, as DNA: TGTGCCAGTATTCCGGGGGATGGTTATGAAAAACTGTTTTTT. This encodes CASIPGDGYEKLFF.

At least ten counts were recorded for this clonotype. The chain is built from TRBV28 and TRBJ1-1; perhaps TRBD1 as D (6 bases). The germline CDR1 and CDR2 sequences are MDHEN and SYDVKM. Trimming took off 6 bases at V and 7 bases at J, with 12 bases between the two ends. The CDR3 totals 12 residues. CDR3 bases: TGTGCCAGCAGCCGGACAGACCGTGAAGCTTTCTTT. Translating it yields CASSRTDREAFF.

CDR3 in amino acids: CSVEGDRVYGYTF. CDR3 DNA: TGCAGCGTTGAAGGTGACAGGGTCTATGGCTACACCTTC. This chain links TRBV29-1 with TRBJ1-2, with 7 nucleotides matching TRBD1. CDR3 length: 13 residues. Looked up from germline, CDR1 is SQVTM and CDR2 is ANQGSEA. Trimming took 1 base from V and 4 from J; bases not matched to a gene: 3.

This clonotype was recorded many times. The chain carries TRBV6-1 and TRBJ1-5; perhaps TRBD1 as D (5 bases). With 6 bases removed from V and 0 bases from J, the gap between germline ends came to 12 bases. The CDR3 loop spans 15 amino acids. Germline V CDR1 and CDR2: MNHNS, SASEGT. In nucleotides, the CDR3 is TGTGCCAGCAGCGGGACGTACGATAGCAATCAGCCCCAGCATTTT. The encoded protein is CASSGTYDSNQPQHF.

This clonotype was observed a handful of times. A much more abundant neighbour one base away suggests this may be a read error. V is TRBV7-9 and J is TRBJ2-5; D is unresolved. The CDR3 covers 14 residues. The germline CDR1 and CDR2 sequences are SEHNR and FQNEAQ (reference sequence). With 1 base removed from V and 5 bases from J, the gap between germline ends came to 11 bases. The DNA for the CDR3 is TGTGCCAGCAGCTTAGTGTGGCCCACGGAGACCCAGTACTTC. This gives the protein CASSLVWPTETQYF.

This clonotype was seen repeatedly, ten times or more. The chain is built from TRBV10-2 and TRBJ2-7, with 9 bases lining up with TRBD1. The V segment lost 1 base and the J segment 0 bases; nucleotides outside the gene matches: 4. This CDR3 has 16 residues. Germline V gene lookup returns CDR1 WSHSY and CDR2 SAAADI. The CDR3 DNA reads TGCGCCAGCAGTGAGTTAGGACAGGGGAGCTCCTACGAGCAGTACTTC. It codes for CASSELGQGSSYEQYF.

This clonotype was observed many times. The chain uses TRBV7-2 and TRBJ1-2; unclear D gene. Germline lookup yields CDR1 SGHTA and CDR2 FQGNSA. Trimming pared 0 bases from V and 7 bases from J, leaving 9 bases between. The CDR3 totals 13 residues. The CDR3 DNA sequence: TGTGCCAGCAGCTTAGCCTTTATGGGTGGCTACACCTTC. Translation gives CASSLAFMGGYTF.

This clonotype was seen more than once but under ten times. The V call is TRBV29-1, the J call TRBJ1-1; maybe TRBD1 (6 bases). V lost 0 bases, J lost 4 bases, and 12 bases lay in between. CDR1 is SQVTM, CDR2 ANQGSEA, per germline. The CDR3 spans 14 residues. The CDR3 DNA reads TGCAGCGTTGAAGATGGGGGGGCTTTCACTGAAGCTTTCTTT. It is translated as CSVEDGGAFTEAFF.

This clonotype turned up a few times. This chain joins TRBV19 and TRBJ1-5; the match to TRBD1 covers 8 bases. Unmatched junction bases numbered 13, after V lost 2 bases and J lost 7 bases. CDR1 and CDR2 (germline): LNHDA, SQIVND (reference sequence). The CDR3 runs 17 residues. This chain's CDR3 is CASSIRHRGALEQPQHF. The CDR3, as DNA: TGTGCCAGTAGTATACGACACAGGGGGGCTTTAGAGCAGCCCCAGCATTTT. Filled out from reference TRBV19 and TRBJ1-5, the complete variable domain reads DGGITQSPKYLFRKEGQNVTLSCEQNLNHDAMYWYRQDPGQGLRLIYYSQIVNDFQKGDIAEGYSVSREKKESFPLTVTSAQKNPTAFYLCASSIRHRGALEQPQHFGDGTRLSIL.

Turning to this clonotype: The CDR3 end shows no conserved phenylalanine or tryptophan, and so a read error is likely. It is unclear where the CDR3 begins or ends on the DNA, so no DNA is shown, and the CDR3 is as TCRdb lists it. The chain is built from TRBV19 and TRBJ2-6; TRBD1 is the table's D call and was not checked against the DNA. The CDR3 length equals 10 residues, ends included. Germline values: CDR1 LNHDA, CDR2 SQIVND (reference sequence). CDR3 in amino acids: CASSTGTGMI.

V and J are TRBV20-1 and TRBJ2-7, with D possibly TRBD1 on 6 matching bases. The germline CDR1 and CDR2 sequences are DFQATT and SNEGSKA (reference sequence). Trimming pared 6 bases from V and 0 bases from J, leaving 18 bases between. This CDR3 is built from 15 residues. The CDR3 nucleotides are TGCAGTGCCTCTAAATTCGGGGACATCTCCTACGAGCAGTACTTC. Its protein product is CSASKFGDISYEQYF.

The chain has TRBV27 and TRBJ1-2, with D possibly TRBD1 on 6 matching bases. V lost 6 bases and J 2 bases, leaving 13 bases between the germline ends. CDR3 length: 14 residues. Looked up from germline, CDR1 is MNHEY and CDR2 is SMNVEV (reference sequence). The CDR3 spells CASRTTGDNYGYTF. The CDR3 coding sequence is TGTGCCAGCAGGACGACAGGAGACAACTATGGCTACACCTTC.

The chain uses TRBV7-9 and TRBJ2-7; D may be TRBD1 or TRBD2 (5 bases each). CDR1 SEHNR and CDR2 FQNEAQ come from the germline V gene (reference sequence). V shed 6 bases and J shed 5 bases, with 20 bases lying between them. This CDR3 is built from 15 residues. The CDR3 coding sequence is TGTGCCAGCAGGGGGGTACTGGCGGTTCACCACGAGCAGTACTTC. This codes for CASRGVLAVHHEQYF.

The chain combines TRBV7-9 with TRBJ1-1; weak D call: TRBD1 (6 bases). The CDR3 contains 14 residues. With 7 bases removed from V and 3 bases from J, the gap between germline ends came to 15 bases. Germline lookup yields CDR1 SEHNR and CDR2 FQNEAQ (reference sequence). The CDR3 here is CASIAMTGYTEAFF. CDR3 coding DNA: TGTGCCAGCATAGCCATGACAGGATACACTGAAGCTTTCTTT.

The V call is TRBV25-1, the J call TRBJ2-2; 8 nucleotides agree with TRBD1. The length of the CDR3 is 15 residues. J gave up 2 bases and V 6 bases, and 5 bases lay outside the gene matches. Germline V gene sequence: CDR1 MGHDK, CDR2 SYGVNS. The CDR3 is CASRLQGGNTGELFF. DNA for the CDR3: TGTGCCAGCAGACTACAGGGGGGCAACACCGGGGAGCTGTTTTTT. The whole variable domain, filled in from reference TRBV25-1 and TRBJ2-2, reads EADIYQTPRYLVIGTGKKITLECSQTMGHDKMYWYQQDPGMELHLIHYSYGVNSTEKGDLSSESTVSRIRTEHFPLTLESARPSHTSQYLCASRLQGGNTGELFFGEGSRLTVL.

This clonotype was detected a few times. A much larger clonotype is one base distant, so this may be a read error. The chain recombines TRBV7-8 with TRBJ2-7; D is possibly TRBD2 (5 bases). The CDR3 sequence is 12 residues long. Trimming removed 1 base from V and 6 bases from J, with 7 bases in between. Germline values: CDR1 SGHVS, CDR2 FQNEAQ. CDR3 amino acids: CASSLDEGEQYF. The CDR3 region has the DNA TGTGCCAGCAGCTTAGACGAGGGCGAGCAGTACTTC.

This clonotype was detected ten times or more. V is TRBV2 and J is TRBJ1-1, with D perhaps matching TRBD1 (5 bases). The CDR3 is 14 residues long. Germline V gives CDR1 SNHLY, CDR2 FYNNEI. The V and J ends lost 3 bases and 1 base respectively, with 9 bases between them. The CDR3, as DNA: TGTGCCAGCAGTGACGGCAGGGCGAACACTGAAGCTTTCTTT. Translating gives CASSDGRANTEAFF.

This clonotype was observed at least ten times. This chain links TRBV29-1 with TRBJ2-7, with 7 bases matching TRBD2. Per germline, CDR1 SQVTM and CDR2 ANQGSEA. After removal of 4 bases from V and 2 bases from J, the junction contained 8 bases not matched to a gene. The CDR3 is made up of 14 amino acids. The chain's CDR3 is CSVVVGAGAYEQYF. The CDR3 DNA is TGCAGCGTTGTGGTTGGGGCGGGAGCCTACGAGCAGTACTTC.

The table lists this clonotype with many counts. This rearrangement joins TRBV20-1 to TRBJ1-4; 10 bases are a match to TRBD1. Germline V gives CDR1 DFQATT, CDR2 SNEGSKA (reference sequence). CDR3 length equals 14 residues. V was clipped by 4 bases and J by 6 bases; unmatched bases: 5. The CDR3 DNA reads TGCAGTGCTAAATCGACAGGGGGCCATGAAAAACTGTTTTTT. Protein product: CSAKSTGGHEKLFF.

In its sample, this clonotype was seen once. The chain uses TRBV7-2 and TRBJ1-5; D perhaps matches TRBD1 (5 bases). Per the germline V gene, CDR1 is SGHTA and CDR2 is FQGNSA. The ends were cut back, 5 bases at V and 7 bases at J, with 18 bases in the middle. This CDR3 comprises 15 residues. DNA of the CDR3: TGTGCCAGCAGCCCAGATAGACAGCCTCGCCAGCCCCAGCATTTT. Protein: CASSPDRQPRQPQHF.

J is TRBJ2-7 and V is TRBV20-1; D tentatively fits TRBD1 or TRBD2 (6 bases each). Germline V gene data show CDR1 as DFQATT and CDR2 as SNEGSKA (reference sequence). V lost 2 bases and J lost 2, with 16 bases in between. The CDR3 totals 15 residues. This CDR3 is CSARWGAPGAYEQYF. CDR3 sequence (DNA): TGCAGTGCTAGATGGGGGGCCCCCGGGGCCTACGAGCAGTACTTC.

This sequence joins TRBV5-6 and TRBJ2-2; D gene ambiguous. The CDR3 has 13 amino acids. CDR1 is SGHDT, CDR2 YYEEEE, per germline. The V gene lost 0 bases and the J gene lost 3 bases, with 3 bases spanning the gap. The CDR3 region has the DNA TGTGCCAGCAGCTTGGCGCACACCGGGGAGCTGTTTTTT. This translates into CASSLAHTGELFF. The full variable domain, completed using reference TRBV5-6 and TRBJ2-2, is DAGVTQSPTHLIKTRGQQVTLRCSPKSGHDTVSWYQQALGQGPQFIFQYYEEEERQRGNFPDRFSGHQFPNYSSELNVNALLLGDSALYLCASSLAHTGELFFGEGSRLTVL.

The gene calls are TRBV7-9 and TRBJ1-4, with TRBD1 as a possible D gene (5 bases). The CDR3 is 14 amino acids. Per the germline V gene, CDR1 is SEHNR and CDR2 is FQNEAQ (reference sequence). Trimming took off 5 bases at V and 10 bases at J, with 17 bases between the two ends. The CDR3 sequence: CASSPTGGVVKLFF. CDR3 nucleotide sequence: TGTGCCAGCAGCCCCACGGGGGGAGTGGTAAAACTGTTTTTT. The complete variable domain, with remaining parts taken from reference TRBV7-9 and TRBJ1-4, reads DTGVSQNPRHKITKRGQNVTFRCDPISEHNRLYWYRQTLGQGPEFLTYFQNEAQLEKSRLLSDRFSAERPKGSFSTLEIQRTEQGDSAMYLCASSPTGGVVKLFFGSGTQLSVL.

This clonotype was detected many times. Written as DNA, the CDR3 is TGTGCCAGCAGCTTAGAGGGTGATACGCAGTATTTT. Translating gives CASSLEGDTQYF. The genes are TRBV7-9 and TRBJ2-3; D is unresolved. Germline V gives CDR1 SEHNR, CDR2 FQNEAQ (reference sequence). The CDR3 length is 12 residues. The V end lost 1 base, the J end lost 6 bases, and 5 bases lay between the germline ends.

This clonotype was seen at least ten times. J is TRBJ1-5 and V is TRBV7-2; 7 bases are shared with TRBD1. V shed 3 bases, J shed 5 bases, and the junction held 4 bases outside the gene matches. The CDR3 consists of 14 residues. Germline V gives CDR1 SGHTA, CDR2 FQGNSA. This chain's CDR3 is CASSLTGIDQPQHF. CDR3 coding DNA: TGTGCCAGCAGCTTGACAGGGATCGATCAGCCCCAGCATTTT.

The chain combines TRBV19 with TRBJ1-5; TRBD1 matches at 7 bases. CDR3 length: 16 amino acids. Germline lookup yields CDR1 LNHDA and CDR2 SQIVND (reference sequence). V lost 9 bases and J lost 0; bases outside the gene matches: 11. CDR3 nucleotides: TGTGCCAGCAGCTTGGGACAGACTGTTAGCAATCAGCCCCAGCATTTT. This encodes CASSLGQTVSNQPQHF.

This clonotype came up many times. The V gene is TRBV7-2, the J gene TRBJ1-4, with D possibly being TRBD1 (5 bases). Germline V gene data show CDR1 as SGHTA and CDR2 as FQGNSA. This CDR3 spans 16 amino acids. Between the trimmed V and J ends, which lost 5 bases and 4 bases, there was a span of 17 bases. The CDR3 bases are TGTGCCAGCAGCCGAGTCTCGACAGTCATTAATGAAAAACTGTTTTTT. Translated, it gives CASSRVSTVINEKLFF.

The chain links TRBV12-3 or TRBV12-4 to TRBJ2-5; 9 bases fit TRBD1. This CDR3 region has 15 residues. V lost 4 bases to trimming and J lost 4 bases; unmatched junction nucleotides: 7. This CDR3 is CASSSGQGSGETQYF. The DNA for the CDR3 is TGTGCCAGCAGTTCGGGACAGGGTTCGGGAGAGACCCAGTACTTC.